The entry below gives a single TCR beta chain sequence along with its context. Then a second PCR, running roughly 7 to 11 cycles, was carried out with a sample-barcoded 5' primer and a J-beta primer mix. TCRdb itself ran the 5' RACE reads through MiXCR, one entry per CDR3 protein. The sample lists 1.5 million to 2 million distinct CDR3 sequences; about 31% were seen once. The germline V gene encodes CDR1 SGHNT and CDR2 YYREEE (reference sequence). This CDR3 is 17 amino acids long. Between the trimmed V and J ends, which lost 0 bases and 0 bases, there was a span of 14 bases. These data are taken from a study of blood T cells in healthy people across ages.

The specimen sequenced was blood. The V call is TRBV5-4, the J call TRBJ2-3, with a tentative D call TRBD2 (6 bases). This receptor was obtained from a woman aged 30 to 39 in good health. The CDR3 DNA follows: TGTGCCAGCAGCTTGGTTGGGCGGGACCGTAGCACAGATACGCAGTATTTT. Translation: CASSLVGRDRSTDTQYF.